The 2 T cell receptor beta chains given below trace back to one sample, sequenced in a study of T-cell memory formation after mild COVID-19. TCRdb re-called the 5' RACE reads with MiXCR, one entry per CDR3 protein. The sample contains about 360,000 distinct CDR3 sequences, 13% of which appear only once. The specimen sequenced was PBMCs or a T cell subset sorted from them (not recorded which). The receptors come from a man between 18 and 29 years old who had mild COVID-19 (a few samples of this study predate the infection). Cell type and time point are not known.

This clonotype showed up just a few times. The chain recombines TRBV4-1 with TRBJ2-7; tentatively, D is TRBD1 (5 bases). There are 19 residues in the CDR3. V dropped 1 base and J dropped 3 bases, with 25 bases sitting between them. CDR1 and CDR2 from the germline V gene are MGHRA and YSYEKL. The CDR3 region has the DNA TGCGCCAGCAGCCAAGTCGGTCGGTCTAAGGACACTCAACTCTACGAGCAGTACTTC. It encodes CASSQVGRSKDTQLYEQYF.

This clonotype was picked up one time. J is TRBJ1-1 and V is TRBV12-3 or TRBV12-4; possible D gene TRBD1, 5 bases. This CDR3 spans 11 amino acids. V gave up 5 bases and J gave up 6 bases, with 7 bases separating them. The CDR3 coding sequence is TGTGCCAGCAGTGGGACGGCTGAAGCTTTCTTT. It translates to CASSGTAEAFF.